This T cell receptor (beta chain) emerged from a study of persistence of HIV-infected CD4 T cells. Study overall: Anti-CD3/anti-CD28 beads activated more cells than antigen stimulation did.

Cells were stimulated nonspecifically with anti-CD3/anti-CD28 magnetic beads. Sorting selected CD4+ T cells upregulating both CD40 ligand and CD69. Inclusion required CMV-positive serology and CD4+ counts above 400 cells/uL. Sequencing used immunoSEQ version 4 in survey mode. Template was genomic DNA at around 9.7 ng/uL, with up to 1 ug used per sample. The data were produced by immunoSEQ multiplex PCR, yet TCRdb's version contains in-frame clones alone and is incomplete. The table has under 50,000 clones, approximately 90% seen once; the top ten hold under 2%. This CDR3 spans 12 amino acids. Germline assignment: CDR1 SGHTS and CDR2 YDEGEE. Trimming pared 2 bases from V and 8 bases from J, leaving 10 bases between. On this clone: Its matching antigen is unknown.

The sequence was collected from an adult man with HIV who was CMV-seropositive. The chain is built from TRBV5-8 and TRBJ1-1, with unresolved D. The specimen was CD4+ T cells sorted from PBMCs after approximately 19-hour stimulation, collected from a patient who received antiretroviral therapy. The CDR3 reads CASSLNWGEAFF. The CDR3 DNA follows: TGTGCCAGCAGCTTAAATTGGGGAGAAGCTTTCTTT.